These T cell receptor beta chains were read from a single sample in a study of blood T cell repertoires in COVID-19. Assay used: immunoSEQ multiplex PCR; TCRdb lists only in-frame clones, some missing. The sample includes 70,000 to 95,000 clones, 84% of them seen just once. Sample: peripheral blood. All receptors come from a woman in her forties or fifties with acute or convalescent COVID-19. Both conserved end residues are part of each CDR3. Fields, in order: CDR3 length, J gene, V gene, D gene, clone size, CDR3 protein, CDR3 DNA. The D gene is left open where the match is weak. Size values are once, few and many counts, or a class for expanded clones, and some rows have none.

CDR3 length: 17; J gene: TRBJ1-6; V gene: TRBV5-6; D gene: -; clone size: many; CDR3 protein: CASRLNTGGKSNSPLHF; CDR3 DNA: TGTGCCAGCAGACTTAATACGGGGGGAAAGTCGAATTCACCCCTCCACTTT
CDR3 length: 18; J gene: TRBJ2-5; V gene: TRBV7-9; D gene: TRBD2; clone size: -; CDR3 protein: CASSPTIRLAGVGETQYF; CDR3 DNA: TGTGCCAGCAGCCCAACAATCCGACTAGCGGGAGTAGGGGAGACCCAGTACTTC
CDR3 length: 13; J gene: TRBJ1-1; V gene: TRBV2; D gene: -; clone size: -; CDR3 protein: CASTRQENTEAFF; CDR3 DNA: TGTGCCAGCACGCGTCAGGAGAACACTGAAGCTTTCTTT
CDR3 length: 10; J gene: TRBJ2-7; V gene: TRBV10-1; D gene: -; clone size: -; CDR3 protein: CASSELEQYF; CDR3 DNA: TGCGCCAGCAGTGAGCTGGAGCAGTACTTC
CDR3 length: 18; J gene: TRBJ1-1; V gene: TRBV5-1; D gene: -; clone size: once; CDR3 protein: CASSLAGSLEGSGTEAFF; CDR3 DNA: TGCGCCAGCAGCTTGGCCGGTAGCCTGGAGGGGTCTGGGACTGAAGCTTTCTTT
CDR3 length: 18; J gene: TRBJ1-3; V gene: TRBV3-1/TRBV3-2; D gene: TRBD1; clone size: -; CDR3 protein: CASSQAGGTGPSGNTIYF; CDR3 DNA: TGTGCCAGCAGCCAAGCAGGGGGGACAGGGCCCTCTGGAAACACCATATATTTT
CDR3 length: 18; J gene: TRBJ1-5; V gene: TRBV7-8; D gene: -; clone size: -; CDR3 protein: CASSSTRWGGYRVQPQHF; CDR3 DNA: TGTGCCAGCAGCTCGACACGGTGGGGGGGCTACAGAGTCCAGCCCCAGCATTTT
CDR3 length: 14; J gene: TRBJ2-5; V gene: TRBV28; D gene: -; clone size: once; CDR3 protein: CASSFRYNQETQYF; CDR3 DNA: TGTGCCAGCAGTTTCAGGTACAACCAAGAGACCCAGTACTTC
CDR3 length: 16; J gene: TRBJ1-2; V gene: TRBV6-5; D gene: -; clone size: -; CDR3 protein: CASSYLWAGSDYGYTF; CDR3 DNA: TGTGCCAGCAGTTACCTTTGGGCAGGCTCGGACTATGGCTACACCTTC
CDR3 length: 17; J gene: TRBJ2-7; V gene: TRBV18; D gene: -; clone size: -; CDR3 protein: CASSPVRALGWMDEQYF; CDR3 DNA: TGTGCCAGCTCACCAGTCAGGGCCCTGGGGTGGATGGACGAGCAGTACTTC
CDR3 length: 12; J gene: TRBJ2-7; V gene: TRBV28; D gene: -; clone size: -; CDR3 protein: CASSLSRAEQYF; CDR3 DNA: TGTGCCAGCAGTTTATCTCGAGCTGAGCAGTACTTC
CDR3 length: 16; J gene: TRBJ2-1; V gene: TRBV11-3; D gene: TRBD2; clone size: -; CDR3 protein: CASSSPTSGGAGEQFF; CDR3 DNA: TGTGCCAGCAGCTCCCCGACTAGCGGGGGGGCGGGTGAGCAGTTCTTC
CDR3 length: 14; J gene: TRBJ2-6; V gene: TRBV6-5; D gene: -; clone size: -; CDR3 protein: CASSPDRWGQGLTF; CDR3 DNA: TGTGCCAGCAGCCCAGACAGGTGGGGGCAGGGCCTGACTTTC
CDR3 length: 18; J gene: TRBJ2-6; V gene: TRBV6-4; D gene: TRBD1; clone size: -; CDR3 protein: CARRLPGQDRSGANVLTF; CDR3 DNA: TGTGCCAGAAGACTCCCGGGACAGGATAGATCCGGGGCCAACGTCCTGACTTTC
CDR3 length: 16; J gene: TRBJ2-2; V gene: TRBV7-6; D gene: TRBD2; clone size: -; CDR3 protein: CASSLAIAGVTGELFF; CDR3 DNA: TGTGCCAGCAGCTTAGCGATTGCGGGAGTCACCGGGGAGCTGTTTTTT
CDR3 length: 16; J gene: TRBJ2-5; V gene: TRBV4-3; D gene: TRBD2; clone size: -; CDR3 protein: CASSPQLGGGAETQYF; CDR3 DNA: TGCGCCAGCAGCCCCCAGCTGGGCGGGGGGGCTGAGACCCAGTACTTC
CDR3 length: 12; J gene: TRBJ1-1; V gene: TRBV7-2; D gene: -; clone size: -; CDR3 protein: CASSPQLAGAFF; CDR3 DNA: TGTGCCAGCAGCCCCCAACTCGCCGGGGCTTTCTTT
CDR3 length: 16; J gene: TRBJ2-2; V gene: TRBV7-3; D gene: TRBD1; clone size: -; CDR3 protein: CASSLEDRDWPGELFF; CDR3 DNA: TGTGCCAGCAGCTTGGAGGACAGGGATTGGCCCGGGGAGCTGTTTTTT
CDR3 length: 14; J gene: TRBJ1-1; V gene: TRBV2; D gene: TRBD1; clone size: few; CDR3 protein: CASSVRTGSTEAFF; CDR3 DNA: TGTGCCAGCAGTGTACGGACAGGGAGCACTGAAGCTTTCTTT
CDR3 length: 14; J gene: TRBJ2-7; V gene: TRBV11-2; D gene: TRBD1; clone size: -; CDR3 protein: CASSSGQGFHEQYF; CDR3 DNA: TGTGCCAGCAGCTCGGGACAGGGCTTTCACGAGCAGTACTTC
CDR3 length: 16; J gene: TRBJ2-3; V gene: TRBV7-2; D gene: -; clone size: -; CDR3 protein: CASSLARRQSTDTQYF; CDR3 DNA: TGTGCCAGCAGCTTAGCTAGGAGACAGTCCACAGATACGCAGTATTTT
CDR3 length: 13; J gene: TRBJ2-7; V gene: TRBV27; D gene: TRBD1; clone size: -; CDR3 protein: CASRDLQGNEQYF; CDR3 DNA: TGTGCCAGCAGAGATTTACAGGGGAACGAGCAGTACTTC
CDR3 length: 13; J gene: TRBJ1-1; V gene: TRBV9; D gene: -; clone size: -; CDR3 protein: CASSVGQDDEAFF; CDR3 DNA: TGTGCCAGCAGCGTAGGACAGGACGATGAAGCTTTCTTT
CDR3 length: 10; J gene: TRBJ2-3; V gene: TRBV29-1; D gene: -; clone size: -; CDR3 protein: CSDYTDTQYF; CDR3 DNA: TGCAGCGACTACACAGATACGCAGTATTTT
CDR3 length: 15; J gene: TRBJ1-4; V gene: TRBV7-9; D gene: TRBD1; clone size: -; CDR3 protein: CASSRDRVPNEKLFF; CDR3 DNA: TGTGCCAGCAGCCGAGACAGGGTCCCTAATGAAAAACTGTTTTTT
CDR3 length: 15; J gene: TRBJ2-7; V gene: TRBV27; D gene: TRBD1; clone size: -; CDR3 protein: CASSPRTGSSYEQYF; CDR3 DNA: TGTGCCAGCAGTCCCCGGACAGGGAGCTCCTACGAGCAGTACTTC
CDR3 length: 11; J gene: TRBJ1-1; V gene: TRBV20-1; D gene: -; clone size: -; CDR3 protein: CSARENRRAFF; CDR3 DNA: TGCAGTGCTAGAGAAAACAGGCGTGCTTTCTTT
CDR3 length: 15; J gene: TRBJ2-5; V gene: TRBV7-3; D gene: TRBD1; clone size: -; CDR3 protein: CASSARQGRRETQYF; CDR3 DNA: TGTGCCAGCAGCGCCCGACAGGGCCGTCGGGAGACCCAGTACTTC
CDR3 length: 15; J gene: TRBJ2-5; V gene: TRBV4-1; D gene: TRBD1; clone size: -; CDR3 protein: CASSQPDRVGETQYF; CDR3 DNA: TGCGCCAGCAGCCAACCAGACAGGGTGGGAGAGACCCAGTACTTC
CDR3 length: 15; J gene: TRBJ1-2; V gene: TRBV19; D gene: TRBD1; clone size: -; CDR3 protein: CASSPDRGLNYGYTF; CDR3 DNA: TGTGCCAGTAGCCCAGACAGGGGGCTTAACTATGGCTACACCTTC
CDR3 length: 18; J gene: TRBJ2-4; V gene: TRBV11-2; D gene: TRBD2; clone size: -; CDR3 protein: CASSLDRAAGLAKNIQYF; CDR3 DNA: TGTGCCAGCAGCTTAGATCGGGCAGCGGGACTAGCCAAAAACATTCAGTACTTC
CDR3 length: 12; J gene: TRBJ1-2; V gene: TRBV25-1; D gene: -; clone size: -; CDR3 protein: CASSTRHNGYTF; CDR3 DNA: TGTGCCAGCAGTACTAGACACAATGGCTACACCTTC